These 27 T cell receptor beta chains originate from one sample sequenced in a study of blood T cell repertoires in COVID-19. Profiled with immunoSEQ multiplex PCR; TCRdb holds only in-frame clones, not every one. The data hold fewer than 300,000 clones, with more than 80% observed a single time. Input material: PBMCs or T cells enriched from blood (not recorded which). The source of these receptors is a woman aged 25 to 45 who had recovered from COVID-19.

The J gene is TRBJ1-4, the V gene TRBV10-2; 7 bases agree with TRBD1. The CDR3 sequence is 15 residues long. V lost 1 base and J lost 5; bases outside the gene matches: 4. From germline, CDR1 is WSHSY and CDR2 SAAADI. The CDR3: CASSEWTGSNEKLFF. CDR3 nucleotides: TGCGCCAGCAGTGAGTGGACAGGTTCGAATGAAAAACTGTTTTTT.

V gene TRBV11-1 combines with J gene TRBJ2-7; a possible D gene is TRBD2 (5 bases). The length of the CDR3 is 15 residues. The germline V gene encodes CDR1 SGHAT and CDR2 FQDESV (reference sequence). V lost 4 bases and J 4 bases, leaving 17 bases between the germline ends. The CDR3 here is CASSSWGAKVYEQYF. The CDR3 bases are TGTGCCAGCAGCTCATGGGGAGCGAAGGTTTACGAGCAGTACTTC.

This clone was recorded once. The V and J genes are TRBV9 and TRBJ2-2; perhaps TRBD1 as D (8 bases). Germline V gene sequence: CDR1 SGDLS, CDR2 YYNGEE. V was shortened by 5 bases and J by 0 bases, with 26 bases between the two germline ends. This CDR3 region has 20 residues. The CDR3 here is CASSQQPPTGGATNTGELFF. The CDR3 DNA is TGTGCCAGCAGTCAACAGCCCCCCACAGGGGGGGCCACGAACACCGGGGAGCTGTTTTTT. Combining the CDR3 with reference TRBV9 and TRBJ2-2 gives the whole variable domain DSGVTQTPKHLITATGQRVTLRCSPRSGDLSVYWYQQSLDQGLQFLIQYYNGEERAKGNILERFSAQQFPDLHSELNLSSLELGDSALYFCASSQQPPTGGATNTGELFFGEGSRLTVL.

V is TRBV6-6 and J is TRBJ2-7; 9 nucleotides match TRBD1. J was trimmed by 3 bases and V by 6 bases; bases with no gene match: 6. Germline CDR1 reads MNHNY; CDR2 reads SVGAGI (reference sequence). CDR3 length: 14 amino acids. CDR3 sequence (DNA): TGTGCCAGCAGACAGGGACAGGGCATCTACGAGCAGTACTTC. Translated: CASRQGQGIYEQYF.

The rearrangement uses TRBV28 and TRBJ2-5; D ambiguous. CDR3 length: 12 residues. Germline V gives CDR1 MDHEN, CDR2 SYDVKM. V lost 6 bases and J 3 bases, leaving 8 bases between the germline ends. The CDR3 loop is CASSLRKETQYF. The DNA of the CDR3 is TGTGCCAGCAGCCTCAGAAAAGAGACCCAGTACTTC.

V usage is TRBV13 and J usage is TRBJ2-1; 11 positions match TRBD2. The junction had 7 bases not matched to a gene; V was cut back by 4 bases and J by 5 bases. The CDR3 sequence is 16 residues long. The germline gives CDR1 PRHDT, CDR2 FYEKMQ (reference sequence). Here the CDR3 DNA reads TGTGCCAGCAGCTATGGGACTAGCGGCGGAGACAATGAGCAGTTCTTC. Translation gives CASSYGTSGGDNEQFF.

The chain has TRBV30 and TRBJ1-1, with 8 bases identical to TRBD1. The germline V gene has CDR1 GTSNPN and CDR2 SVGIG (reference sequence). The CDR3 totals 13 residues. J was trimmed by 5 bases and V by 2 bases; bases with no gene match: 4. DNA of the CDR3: TGTGCCTGGAGTATACAGGGGGTTACTGAAGCTTTCTTT. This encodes CAWSIQGVTEAFF.

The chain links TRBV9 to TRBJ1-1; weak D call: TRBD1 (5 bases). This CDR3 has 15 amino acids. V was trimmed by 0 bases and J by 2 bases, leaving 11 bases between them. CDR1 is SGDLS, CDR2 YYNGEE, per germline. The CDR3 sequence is CASSVADSPNTEAFF. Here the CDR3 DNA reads TGTGCCAGCAGCGTAGCTGACAGCCCCAACACTGAAGCTTTCTTT.

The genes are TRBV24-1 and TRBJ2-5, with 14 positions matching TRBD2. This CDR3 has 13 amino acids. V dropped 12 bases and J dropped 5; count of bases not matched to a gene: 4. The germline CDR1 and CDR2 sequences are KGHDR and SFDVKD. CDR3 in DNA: TGTGCCGTGGGACTAGCGGGAGACGAGACCCAGTACTTC. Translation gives CAVGLAGDETQYF.

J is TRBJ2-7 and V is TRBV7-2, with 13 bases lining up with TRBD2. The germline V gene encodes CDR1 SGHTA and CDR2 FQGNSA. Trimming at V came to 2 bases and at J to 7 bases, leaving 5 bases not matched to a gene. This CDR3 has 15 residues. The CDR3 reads CASSLRTSGSDEQYF. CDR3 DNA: TGTGCCAGCAGCTTACGGACTAGCGGGAGTGATGAGCAGTACTTC. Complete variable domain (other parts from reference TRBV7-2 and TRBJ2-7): GAGVSQSPSNKVTEKGKDVELRCDPISGHTALYWYRQSLGQGLEFLIYFQGNSAPDKSGLPSDRFSAERTGGSVSTLTIQRTQQEDSAVYLCASSLRTSGSDEQYFGPGTRLTVT.

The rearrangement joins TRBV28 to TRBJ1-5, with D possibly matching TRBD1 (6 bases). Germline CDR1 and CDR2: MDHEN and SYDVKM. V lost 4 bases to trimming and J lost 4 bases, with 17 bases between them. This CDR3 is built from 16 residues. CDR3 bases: TGTGCCAGCAGTTCCTCGGGGGGGCGGCGGAATCAGCCCCAGCATTTT. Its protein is CASSSSGGRRNQPQHF. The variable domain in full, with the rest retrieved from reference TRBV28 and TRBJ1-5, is DVKVTQSSRYLVKRTGEKVFLECVQDMDHENMFWYRQDPGLGLRLIYFSYDVKMKEKGDIPEGYSVSREKKERFSLILESASTNQTSMYLCASSSSGGRRNQPQHFGDGTRLSIL.

CDR3 bases: TGCGCCAGCAGTGAGGGGGCTAGCGGGAGGGCAGATGAGCAGTTCTTC. This codes for CASSEGASGRADEQFF. V gene TRBV10-1 combines with J gene TRBJ2-1, with TRBD2 identical over 12 bases. Germline V gives CDR1 WNHNN, CDR2 SYGVQD (reference sequence). The CDR3 totals 16 residues. V was pared by 2 bases and J by 8 bases, with 7 bases of the junction left unmatched.

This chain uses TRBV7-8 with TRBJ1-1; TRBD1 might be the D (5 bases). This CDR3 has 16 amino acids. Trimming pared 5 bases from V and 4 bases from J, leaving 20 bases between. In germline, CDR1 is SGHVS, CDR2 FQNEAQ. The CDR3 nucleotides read TGTGCCAGCAGCCCGGAGGGGCGGACCCTTGGCACTGAAGCTTTCTTT. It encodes CASSPEGRTLGTEAFF. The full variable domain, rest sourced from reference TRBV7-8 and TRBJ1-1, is GAGVSQSPRYKVAKRGQDVALRCDPISGHVSLFWYQQALGQGPEFLTYFQNEAQLDKSGLPSDRFFAERPEGSVSTLKIQRTQQEDSAVYLCASSPEGRTLGTEAFFGQGTRLTVV.

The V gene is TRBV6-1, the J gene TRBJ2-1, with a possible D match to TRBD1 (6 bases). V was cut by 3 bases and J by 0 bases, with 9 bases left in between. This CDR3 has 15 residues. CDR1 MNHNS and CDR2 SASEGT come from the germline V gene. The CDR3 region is CASSEAQGSYNEQFF. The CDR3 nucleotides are TGTGCCAGCAGTGAGGCACAGGGCTCCTACAATGAGCAGTTCTTC.

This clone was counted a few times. CDR3 coding DNA: TGCGCCAGCAGACTAGCGGGAGAGGTCGAGCAGTACTTC. Translated, it gives CASRLAGEVEQYF. The chain combines TRBV10-2 with TRBJ2-7; 11 nucleotides agree with TRBD2. The V and J ends lost 6 bases and 6 bases, in that order; junction bases with no gene match: 4. The CDR3 runs to 13 residues. Germline values: CDR1 WSHSY, CDR2 SAAADI.

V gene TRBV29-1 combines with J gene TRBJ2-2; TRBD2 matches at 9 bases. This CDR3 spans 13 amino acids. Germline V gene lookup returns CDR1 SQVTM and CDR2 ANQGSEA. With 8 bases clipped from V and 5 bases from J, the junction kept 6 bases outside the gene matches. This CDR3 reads CSSSGSLTGELFF. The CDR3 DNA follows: TGCAGCAGTAGCGGGAGTCTGACCGGGGAGCTGTTTTTT.

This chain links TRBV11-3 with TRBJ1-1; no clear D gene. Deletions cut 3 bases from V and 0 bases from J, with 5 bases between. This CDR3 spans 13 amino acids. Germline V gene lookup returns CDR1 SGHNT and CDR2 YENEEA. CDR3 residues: CASSFQMNTEAFF. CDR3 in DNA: TGTGCCAGCAGCTTCCAAATGAACACTGAAGCTTTCTTT.

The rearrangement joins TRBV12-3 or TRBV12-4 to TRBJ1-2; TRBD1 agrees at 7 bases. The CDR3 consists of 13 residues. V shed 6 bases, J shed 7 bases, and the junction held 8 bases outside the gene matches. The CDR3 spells CASRNRQGRGYTF. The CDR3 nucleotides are TGTGCCAGCAGAAACCGACAGGGCCGTGGCTACACCTTC.

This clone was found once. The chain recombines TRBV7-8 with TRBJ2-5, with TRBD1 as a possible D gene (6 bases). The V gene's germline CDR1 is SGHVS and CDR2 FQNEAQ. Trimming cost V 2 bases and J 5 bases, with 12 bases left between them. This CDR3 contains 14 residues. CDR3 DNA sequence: TGTGCCAGCAGCTTACGGACAGTTCGGGAGACCCAGTACTTC. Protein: CASSLRTVRETQYF.

CDR3 sequence: CASASGLAGSETQYF. CDR3 nucleotide sequence: TGCGCCAGCGCATCCGGACTAGCGGGATCTGAGACCCAGTACTTC. This chain uses TRBV5-1 with TRBJ2-5; 12 positions match TRBD2. V was clipped by 7 bases and J by 5 bases; unmatched bases: 9. CDR3 length: 15 residues. The germline V gene encodes CDR1 SGHRS and CDR2 YFSETQ.

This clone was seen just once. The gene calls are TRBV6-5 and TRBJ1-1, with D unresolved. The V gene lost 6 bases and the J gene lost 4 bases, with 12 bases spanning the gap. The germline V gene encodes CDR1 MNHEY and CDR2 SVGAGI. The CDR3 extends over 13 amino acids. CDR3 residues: CASRPVGGTEAFF. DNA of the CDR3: TGTGCCAGCAGACCGGTCGGAGGCACTGAAGCTTTCTTT.

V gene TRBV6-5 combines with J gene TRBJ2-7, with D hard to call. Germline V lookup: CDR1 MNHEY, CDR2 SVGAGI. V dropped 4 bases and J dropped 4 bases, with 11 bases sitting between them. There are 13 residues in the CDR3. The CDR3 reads CASSLYQNYEQYF. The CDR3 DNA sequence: TGTGCCAGCAGTTTATACCAGAATTACGAGCAGTACTTC.

CDR3 loop: CASSSSRDRAKFTSGNTIYF. The DNA of the CDR3 is TGTGCCAGCAGCTCCTCCCGGGACAGGGCGAAATTTACCTCTGGAAACACCATATATTTT. This chain joins TRBV13 and TRBJ1-3, with 9 bases fitting TRBD1. The V and J ends lost 4 bases and 0 bases, in that order; junction bases with no gene match: 16. CDR3 length equals 20 residues. Germline V gene data show CDR1 as PRHDT and CDR2 as FYEKMQ (reference sequence).

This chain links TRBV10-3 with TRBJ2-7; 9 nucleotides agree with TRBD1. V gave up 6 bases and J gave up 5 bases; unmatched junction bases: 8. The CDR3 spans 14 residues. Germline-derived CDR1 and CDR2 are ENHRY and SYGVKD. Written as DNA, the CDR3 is TGTGCCATCAGGGCCGGGACAGGGATCCACGAGCAGTACTTC. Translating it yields CAIRAGTGIHEQYF.

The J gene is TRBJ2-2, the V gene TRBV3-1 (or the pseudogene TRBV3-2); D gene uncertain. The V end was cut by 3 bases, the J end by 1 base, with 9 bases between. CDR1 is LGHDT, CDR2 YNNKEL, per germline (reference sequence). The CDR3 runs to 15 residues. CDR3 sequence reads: CASSQSLENTGELFF. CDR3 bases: TGTGCCAGCAGCCAGTCCCTAGAGAACACCGGGGAGCTGTTTTTT.

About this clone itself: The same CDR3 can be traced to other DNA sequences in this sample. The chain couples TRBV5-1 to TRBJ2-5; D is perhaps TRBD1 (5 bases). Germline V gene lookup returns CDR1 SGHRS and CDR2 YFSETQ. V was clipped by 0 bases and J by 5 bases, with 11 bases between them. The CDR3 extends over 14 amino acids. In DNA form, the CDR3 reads TGCGCCAGCAGCTTGGGGGCAGGGCGGGAGACCCAGTACTTC. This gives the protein CASSLGAGRETQYF. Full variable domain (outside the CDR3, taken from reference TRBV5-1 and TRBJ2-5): KAGVTQTPRYLIKTRGQQVTLSCSPISGHRSVSWYQQTPGQGLQFLFEYFSETQRNKGNFPGRFSGRQFSNSRSEMNVSTLELGDSALYLCASSLGAGRETQYFGPGTRLLVL.

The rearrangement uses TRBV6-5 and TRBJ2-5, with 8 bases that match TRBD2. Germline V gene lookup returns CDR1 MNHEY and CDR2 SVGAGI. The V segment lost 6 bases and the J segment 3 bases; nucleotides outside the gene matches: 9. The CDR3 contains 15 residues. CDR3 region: CASRLHQLAEETQYF. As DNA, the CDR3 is TGTGCCAGCAGACTTCATCAACTAGCGGAAGAGACCCAGTACTTC.